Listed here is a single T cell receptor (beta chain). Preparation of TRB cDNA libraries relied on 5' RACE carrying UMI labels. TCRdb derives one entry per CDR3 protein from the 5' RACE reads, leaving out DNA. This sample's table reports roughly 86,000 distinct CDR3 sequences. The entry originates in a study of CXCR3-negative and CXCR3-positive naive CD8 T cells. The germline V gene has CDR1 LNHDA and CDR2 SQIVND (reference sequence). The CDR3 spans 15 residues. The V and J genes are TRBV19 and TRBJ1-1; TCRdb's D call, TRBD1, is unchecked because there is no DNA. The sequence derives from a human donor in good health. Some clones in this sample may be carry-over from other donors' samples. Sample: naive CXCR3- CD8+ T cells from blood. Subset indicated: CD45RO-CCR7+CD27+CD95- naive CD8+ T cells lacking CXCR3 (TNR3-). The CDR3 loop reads CASSIGGEGNTEAFF.